This T cell receptor beta chain was recovered during a study of response to subunit inactivated influenza vaccine. Trimming shortened V by 5 bases and J by 6 bases, and 11 bases separated the two germline ends. Germline loops: CDR1 SGHTA, CDR2 FQGNSA. The CDR3 runs to 12 residues. This clonotype was picked up many times. Its specificity is not known. Study results and caveats: After each seasonal influenza vaccination, few new T cells are recruited, the authors suggested.

TCRdb ran MiXCR on the RT-PCR reads and lists one entry per CDR3 protein. The sample has 530,000 or so distinct CDR3 sequences, 10% to 15% seen once. The sequencing here drew on PBMCs from blood, taken on the day of vaccination. The chain carries TRBV7-2 and TRBJ2-7, with D hard to call. This receptor was obtained from a man in his fifties or sixties who received an inactivated influenza vaccine. The CDR3 DNA reads TGTGCCAGCAGCCCACCTACCGCCGAGCAGTACTTC. Its protein is CASSPPTAEQYF.